The source of this TCR beta chain is a study of OX40 agonist ivuxolimab in advanced cancers. Looking at the study overall: Hepatocellular carcinoma, melanoma, renal cell or head and neck cancer was diagnosed in the dose-escalation patients.

This clone was seen a few times. The antigen remains undetermined. Study-wide results and caveats: In a subset of nonresponders, normalized T-cell clonal expansion was also low. Circulating CD4+ and CD8+ T cells showed clonal expansion by week 6 at 0.1 to 3.0 mg/kg. Not determined was the antigen specificity of the expanded peripheral T cells.

Germline assignment: CDR1 SGHTA and CDR2 FQGTGA. V gave up 5 bases and J gave up 4 bases, with 17 bases separating them. The CDR3 runs 15 residues. Here immunoSEQ multiplex PCR was the method, and the copy in TCRdb shows in-frame clones only, minus some. Here the sample spans some 80,000 clones, around 90% being singletons. The chain links TRBV7-3 to TRBJ1-2; D gene unclear. This clonotype was sampled from an adult with an advanced solid tumor such as melanoma, head and neck, liver or kidney cancer. Sequenced material: CD4+ or CD8+ T cells sorted from blood, taken in a trial of the OX40 agonist ivuxolimab. The CDR3 DNA follows: TGTGCCAGCAGCCCTCCGGGAGTCCCCCGCTATGGCTACACCTTC. This codes for CASSPPGVPRYGYTF.